The 18 T cell receptor beta chains given below trace back to one sample, sequenced in a study of shared clonotypes between healthy human individuals. Assay used: immunoSEQ multiplex PCR; TCRdb lists only in-frame clones, some missing. The sample consists of some 2,100,000 clones, 85% to 95% of them appearing once. CD45RO-negative CD8 cells positively selected for CCR7 made up the naive population, which excluded terminally differentiated effector memory CD45RA+ cells. The sequenced material came from naive CD8+ T cells from PBMCs. All receptors come from a man younger than 35 in good health. Some clones in this sample may be carry-over from other donors' samples.

The chain employs TRBV7-9 and TRBJ2-5, with D possibly TRBD2 on 5 matching bases. V gave up 1 base and J gave up 4 bases, with 13 bases separating them. Per germline, CDR1 SEHNR and CDR2 FQNEAQ (reference sequence). This CDR3 spans 15 amino acids. The CDR3 coding sequence is TGTGCCAGCAGCTTAGGACCCAGCAGCGGAGAGACCCAGTACTTC. It yields the protein CASSLGPSSGETQYF. The variable domain in full, completed from reference TRBV7-9 and TRBJ2-5, reads DTGVSQNPRHKITKRGQNVTFRCDPISEHNRLYWYRQTLGQGPEFLTYFQNEAQLEKSRLLSDRFSAERPKGSFSTLEIQRTEQGDSAMYLCASSLGPSSGETQYFGPGTRLLVL.

As concerns this clone: Other DNA sequences within the sample encode an identical CDR3. The CDR3 DNA reads as TGCGCCAGCAGCCAAGACGGCCTAAGCTCCTACAATGAGCAGTTCTTC. It encodes CASSQDGLSSYNEQFF. V gene TRBV4-3 combines with J gene TRBJ2-1; D is uncertain. Looked up from germline, CDR1 is LGHNA and CDR2 is YSLEER. With 0 bases removed from V and 0 bases from J, the gap between germline ends came to 9 bases. The CDR3 consists of 16 residues.

V gene TRBV28 combines with J gene TRBJ2-7; perhaps TRBD2 as D (6 bases). The CDR3 loop spans 15 amino acids. V was shortened by 5 bases and J by 9 bases, with 23 bases between the two germline ends. In germline, CDR1 is MDHEN, CDR2 SYDVKM. CDR3 DNA sequence: TGTGCCAGCAGTGGGAGACTAGATTCGGTTAGATGGCAGTACTTC. It codes for CASSGRLDSVRWQYF.

This chain uses TRBV13 with TRBJ2-1; 8 bases are shared with TRBD1. Germline CDR1 PRHDT, CDR2 FYEKMQ (reference sequence). The V gene end was trimmed by 4 bases and the J gene end by 10 bases; junction bases not matched to a gene: 6. The CDR3 runs to 13 residues. CDR3 residues: CASSSLTGGEQFF. CDR3 in DNA: TGTGCCAGCAGCTCTTTAACAGGGGGGGAGCAGTTCTTC.

V gene TRBV19 combines with J gene TRBJ1-1, with no clear D. This CDR3 contains 18 residues. CDR1 LNHDA and CDR2 SQIVND come from the germline V gene (reference sequence). The V gene lost 5 bases and the J gene lost 3 bases, with 25 bases spanning the gap. Written as DNA, the CDR3 is TGTGCCAGTAGTTTAATCTACTGGACCGAAGAGGGTGACACTGAAGCTTTCTTT. Translation gives CASSLIYWTEEGDTEAFF. Looking up the rest from reference TRBV19 and TRBJ1-1 gives the full variable domain: DGGITQSPKYLFRKEGQNVTLSCEQNLNHDAMYWYRQDPGQGLRLIYYSQIVNDFQKGDIAEGYSVSREKKESFPLTVTSAQKNPTAFYLCASSLIYWTEEGDTEAFFGQGTRLTVV.

V usage is TRBV11-1 and J usage is TRBJ2-7; 10 positions agree with TRBD2. CDR1 is SGHAT and CDR2 is FQDESV in the germline V gene (reference sequence). J gave up 2 bases and V 4 bases, and 5 bases lay outside the gene matches. This CDR3 is built from 15 residues. CDR3 nucleotide sequence: TGTGCCAGCAGCTCCTCTAGCGGGGGTACCTACGAGCAGTACTTC. Amino acids: CASSSSSGGTYEQYF.

This clone occurred once. V is TRBV7-7 and J is TRBJ2-5; 10 nucleotides match TRBD2. Germline CDR1 reads SSHAT; CDR2 reads FNYEAQ (reference sequence). This CDR3 is 16 amino acids long. After removal of 3 bases from V and 5 bases from J, the junction contained 9 bases not matched to a gene. In DNA form, the CDR3 reads TGTGCCAGCAGCTTTAGCGGGAGGTCCCGGGGGGAGACCCAGTACTTC. Translated: CASSFSGRSRGETQYF.

V is TRBV11-2 and J is TRBJ1-1, with unresolved D. Germline V gene data show CDR1 as SGHAT and CDR2 as FQNNGV. V shed 4 bases and J shed 1 base, with 13 bases lying between them. The CDR3 covers 15 residues. The CDR3 here is CASSSYSMRNTEAFF. CDR3 DNA: TGTGCCAGCAGCTCGTACAGCATGCGGAACACTGAAGCTTTCTTT.

The rearrangement links TRBV25-1 to TRBJ1-1; no definite D call. The CDR3 totals 13 residues. In germline, CDR1 is MGHDK, CDR2 SYGVNS. Trimming shortened V by 4 bases and J by 3 bases, and 9 bases separated the two germline ends. CDR3 sequence: CASSAHPYTEAFF. In nucleotides, the CDR3 is TGTGCCAGCAGTGCCCATCCGTACACTGAAGCTTTCTTT. Filled out from reference TRBV25-1 and TRBJ1-1, the complete variable domain reads EADIYQTPRYLVIGTGKKITLECSQTMGHDKMYWYQQDPGMELHLIHYSYGVNSTEKGDLSSESTVSRIRTEHFPLTLESARPSHTSQYLCASSAHPYTEAFFGQGTRLTVV.

The chain combines TRBV10-3 with TRBJ1-1; D gene uncertain. Trimming cost V 2 bases and J 4 bases, with 5 bases left between them. Germline V gene lookup returns CDR1 ENHRY and CDR2 SYGVKD. The CDR3 sequence is 12 residues long. Here the CDR3 reads CAISEVITEAFF. CDR3 DNA: TGTGCCATCAGTGAGGTGATCACTGAAGCTTTCTTT.

In this sample, this clone turned up a few times. V gene TRBV30 combines with J gene TRBJ1-1; unclear D gene. This CDR3 is built from 13 residues. The germline gives CDR1 GTSNPN, CDR2 SVGIG (reference sequence). Trimming took off 0 bases at V and 3 bases at J, with 8 bases between the two ends. CDR3 coding DNA: TGTGCCTGGAGTGTAATCCTCCACACTGAAGCTTTCTTT. It encodes CAWSVILHTEAFF.

The chain employs TRBV5-4 and TRBJ2-7; TRBD2 matches 15 bases. V trimming: 3 bases; J trimming: 3 bases; junction bases outside the gene matches: 13. CDR1 is SGHNT, CDR2 YYREEE, per germline (reference sequence). This CDR3 is built from 19 residues. The CDR3 reads CASSSPGLAGGPSFYEQYF. CDR3 nucleotides: TGTGCCAGCAGCTCCCCGGGACTAGCGGGAGGTCCTTCCTTCTACGAGCAGTACTTC.

The chain's CDR3 is CASSLGLAPSYNEQFF. CDR3 coding DNA: TGTGCCAGCAGCTTGGGGCTGGCGCCCTCCTACAATGAGCAGTTCTTC. This chain links TRBV5-4 with TRBJ2-1; D gene ambiguous. This CDR3 contains 16 residues. Trimming took off 0 bases at V and 0 bases at J, with 10 bases between the two ends. The germline V gene has CDR1 SGHNT and CDR2 YYREEE (reference sequence).

The gene calls are TRBV25-1 and TRBJ1-2, with unresolved D. Trimming took off 4 bases at V and 8 bases at J, with 17 bases between the two ends. This CDR3 is 14 amino acids long. Germline CDR1 MGHDK, CDR2 SYGVNS. In DNA form, the CDR3 reads TGTGCCAGCAGTGCCCTAGGCGGTGAGGGCGGCTACACCTTC. This translates into CASSALGGEGGYTF.

The rearrangement joins TRBV7-8 to TRBJ2-2; D is ambiguous. The CDR3 consists of 13 residues. Between the trimmed V and J ends, which lost 5 bases and 9 bases, there was a span of 13 bases. Germline values: CDR1 SGHVS, CDR2 FQNEAQ. The CDR3 DNA reads TGTGCCAGCAGCGGTGACCCGAGCCGGGAGCTGTTTTTT. It specifies CASSGDPSRELFF.

The chain links TRBV27 to TRBJ2-5, with D perhaps matching TRBD1 (5 bases). CDR1 and CDR2 (germline): MNHEY, SMNVEV (reference sequence). V was clipped by 7 bases and J by 5 bases, with 14 bases between them. This CDR3 has 13 residues. The CDR3 DNA is TGTGCCAGCACCCCGAACAGGTTCGAGACCCAGTACTTC. Its translation is CASTPNRFETQYF.

V usage is TRBV27 and J usage is TRBJ2-6; a possible D gene is TRBD1 (5 bases). This CDR3 spans 20 amino acids. Trimming took off 6 bases at V and 5 bases at J, with 29 bases between the two ends. Germline V gene lookup returns CDR1 MNHEY and CDR2 SMNVEV (reference sequence). The CDR3 loop is CASRSLLTGSGPLWANVLTF. The CDR3, as DNA: TGTGCCAGCAGATCCCTCCTTACAGGCTCCGGCCCCCTCTGGGCCAACGTCCTGACTTTC.

The rearrangement links TRBV7-2 to TRBJ2-2; D remains ambiguous. V was pared by 1 base and J by 0 bases, with 9 bases between. The CDR3 runs 16 residues. Per germline, CDR1 SGHTA and CDR2 FQGNSA. As DNA, the CDR3 is TGTGCCAGCAGCTTAGAAGTGCGATCGAACACCGGGGAGCTGTTTTTT. Amino acids: CASSLEVRSNTGELFF.